This TCR beta chain is from a study of T cells after yellow fever vaccination. Study-level information: Each low-cell-number fraction was prepared by means of SMART-Seq v4 Ultra Low Input.

Template switching by 5'RACE produced TCR cDNA, adding a universal primer site and UMIs. TCRdb processed the 5' RACE reads anew with MiXCR; each CDR3 protein has one entry. The data show 200,000 to 300,000 distinct CDR3 sequences, less than 7.5% seen once. This clonotype occurred many times. The antigen is undetermined. Germline V gene sequence: CDR1 MDHEN, CDR2 SYDVKM. The ends were cut back, 6 bases at V and 1 base at J, with 16 bases in the middle. The CDR3 runs to 16 residues. Findings and caveats of the study: Primary-vaccination clones mostly resurfaced post-booster (96% CD4, approximately 90% CD8). Peaking on day 5 versus 15, the secondary response was faster but weaker.

The source of this sequence is a man aged 30 to 45 who received the YFV17D yellow fever vaccine. The rearrangement joins TRBV28 to TRBJ2-4; maybe TRBD1 (5 bases). Sequencing used CD4+ T cells sorted from PBMCs, obtained on the day of the yellow fever booster vaccination. The CDR3 loop reads CASRNKGARAKNIQYF. DNA of the CDR3: TGTGCCAGCAGAAACAAAGGGGCCCGGGCCAAAAACATTCAGTACTTC.